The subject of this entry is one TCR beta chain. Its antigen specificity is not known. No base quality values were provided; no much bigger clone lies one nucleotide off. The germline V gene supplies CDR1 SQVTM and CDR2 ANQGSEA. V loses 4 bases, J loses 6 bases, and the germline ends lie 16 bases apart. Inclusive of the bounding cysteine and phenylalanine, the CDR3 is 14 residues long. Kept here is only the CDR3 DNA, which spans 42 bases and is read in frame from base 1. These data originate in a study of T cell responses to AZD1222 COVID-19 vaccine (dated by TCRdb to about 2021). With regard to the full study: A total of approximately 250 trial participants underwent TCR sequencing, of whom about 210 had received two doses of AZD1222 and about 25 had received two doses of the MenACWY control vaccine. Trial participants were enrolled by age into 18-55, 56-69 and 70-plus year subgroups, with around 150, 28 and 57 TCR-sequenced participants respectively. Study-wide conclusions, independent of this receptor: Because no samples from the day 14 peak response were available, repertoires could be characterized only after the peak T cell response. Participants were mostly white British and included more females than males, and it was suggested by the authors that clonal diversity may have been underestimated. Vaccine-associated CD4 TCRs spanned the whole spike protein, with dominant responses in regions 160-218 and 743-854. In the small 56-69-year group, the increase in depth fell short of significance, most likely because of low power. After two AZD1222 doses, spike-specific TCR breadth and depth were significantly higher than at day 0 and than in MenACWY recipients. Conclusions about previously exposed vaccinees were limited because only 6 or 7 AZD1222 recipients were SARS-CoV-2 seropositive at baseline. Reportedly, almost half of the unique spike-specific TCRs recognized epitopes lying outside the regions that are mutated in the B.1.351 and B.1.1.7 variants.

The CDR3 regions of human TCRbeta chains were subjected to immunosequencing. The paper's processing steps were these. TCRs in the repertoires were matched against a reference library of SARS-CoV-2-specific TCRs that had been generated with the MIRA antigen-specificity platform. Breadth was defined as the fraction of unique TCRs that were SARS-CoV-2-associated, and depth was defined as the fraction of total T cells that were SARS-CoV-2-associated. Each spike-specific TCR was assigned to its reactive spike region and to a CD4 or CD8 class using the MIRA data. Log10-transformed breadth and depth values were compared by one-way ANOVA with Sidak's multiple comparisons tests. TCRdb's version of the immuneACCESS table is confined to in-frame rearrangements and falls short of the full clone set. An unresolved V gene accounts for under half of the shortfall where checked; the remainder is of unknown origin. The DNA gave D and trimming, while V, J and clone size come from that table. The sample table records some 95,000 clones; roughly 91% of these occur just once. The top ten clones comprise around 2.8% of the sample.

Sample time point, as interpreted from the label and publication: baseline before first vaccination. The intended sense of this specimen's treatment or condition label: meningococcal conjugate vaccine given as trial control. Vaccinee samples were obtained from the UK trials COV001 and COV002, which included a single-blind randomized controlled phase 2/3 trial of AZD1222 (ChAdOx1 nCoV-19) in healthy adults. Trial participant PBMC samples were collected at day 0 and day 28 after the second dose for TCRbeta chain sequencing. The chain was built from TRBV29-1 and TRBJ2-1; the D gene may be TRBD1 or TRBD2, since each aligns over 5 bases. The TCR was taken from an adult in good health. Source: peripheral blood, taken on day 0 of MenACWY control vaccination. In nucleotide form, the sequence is TGCAGCGTTGCCCGGGACCTGGGCGCCAATGAGCAGTTCTTC. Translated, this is CSVARDLGANEQFF.